Below are 32 T cell receptor beta chains sequenced from a single sample in a study of T cell responses to AZD1222 COVID-19 vaccine. Sequencing was performed with immunoSEQ multiplex PCR; in TCRdb, only in-frame clones are kept and a portion is missing. The sample yields about 140,000 clones, over 85% seen once. The source material was peripheral blood, sampled on day 0 of AZD1222 vaccination. The receptors stem from an adult in good health.

This clone has only a few counts. The chain has TRBV10-3 and TRBJ1-1; D gene unclear. Trimming pared 3 bases from V and 9 bases from J, leaving 17 bases between. Germline V gene lookup returns CDR1 ENHRY and CDR2 SYGVKD. The CDR3 consists of 14 residues. The CDR3 DNA follows: TGTGCCATCAGTGATCCCGTCCTGAAAAAACAAGCTTTCTTT. Encoded protein: CAISDPVLKKQAFF.

The gene calls are TRBV27 and TRBJ2-5, with TRBD1 matching 7 bases. Per the germline V gene, CDR1 is MNHEY and CDR2 is SMNVEV (reference sequence). The CDR3 has 14 amino acids. The J segment lost 13 bases and the V segment lost 3 bases, leaving 14 bases of the junction unmatched. The CDR3, as DNA: TGTGCCAGCAGTTTGGCCCCGAATGGACAGGCACCGTACTTC. Translating it yields CASSLAPNGQAPYF.

The chain has TRBV29-1 and TRBJ1-3; D might be TRBD1 (6 bases). This CDR3 region has 13 residues. Germline V gives CDR1 SQVTM, CDR2 ANQGSEA. The V end was cut by 4 bases, the J end by 4 bases, with 11 bases between. The CDR3 bases are TGCAGCGTTGCGCACAGGGACGGAAACACCATATATTTT. Protein product: CSVAHRDGNTIYF.

The chain carries TRBV11-2 and TRBJ1-3; unclear D gene. The V gene's germline CDR1 is SGHAT and CDR2 FQNNGV. The CDR3 spans 14 residues. V was clipped by 2 bases and J by 1 base, with 6 bases between them. This CDR3 is CASSLHRSGNTIYF. The CDR3 DNA is TGTGCCAGCAGCTTACATCGGTCTGGAAACACCATATATTTT.

The rearrangement uses TRBV4-3 and TRBJ2-7; 11 nucleotides agree with TRBD2. This CDR3 is built from 17 residues. The trim removed 0 bases at V and 1 base at J, leaving 5 bases unmatched. Germline lookup yields CDR1 LGHNA and CDR2 YSLEER. CDR3 region: CASSQDLGTSGSYEQYF. The CDR3 DNA sequence: TGCGCCAGCAGCCAAGATCTCGGGACTAGCGGTTCCTACGAGCAGTACTTC.

The chain recombines TRBV10-3 with TRBJ1-2, with D unresolved. The V gene's germline CDR1 is ENHRY and CDR2 SYGVKD. The CDR3 extends over 12 amino acids. The ends were cut back, 3 bases at V and 4 bases at J, with 6 bases in the middle. The CDR3 is CAISDLGYGYTF. The CDR3 bases are TGTGCCATCAGTGACCTGGGCTATGGCTACACCTTC.

As for this clone: This sample also contains other DNA sequences that code for the same CDR3. The V and J genes are TRBV7-9 and TRBJ2-1; no definite D call. Trimming left V 0 bases short and J 3 bases short, with 6 bases between. Germline V CDR1 and CDR2: SEHNR, FQNEAQ (reference sequence). This CDR3 contains 14 residues. The CDR3, as DNA: TGTGCCAGCAGCTTAGCCGGTAGCTACAATGAGCAGTTCTTC. This encodes CASSLAGSYNEQFF.

The CDR3 is CAISESGRNQPQHF. CDR3 coding DNA: TGTGCCATCAGTGAGTCGGGCAGGAATCAGCCCCAGCATTTT. J is TRBJ1-5 and V is TRBV10-3; D is uncertain. CDR1 and CDR2 (germline): ENHRY, SYGVKD. Deletions cut 0 bases from V and 4 bases from J, with 7 bases between. CDR3 length: 14 amino acids.

The CDR3 loop is CATSDLVRGEQFF. In DNA, the CDR3 is TGTGCCACCAGTGATTTGGTGAGGGGCGAGCAGTTCTTC. This sequence joins TRBV24-1 and TRBJ2-1; perhaps D is TRBD1 or TRBD2 (5 bases each). This CDR3 region has 13 residues. Deletions cut 0 bases from V and 10 bases from J, with 9 bases between. Germline V CDR1 and CDR2: KGHDR, SFDVKD.

The CDR3 sequence is CASGASRELANTGELFF. The DNA for the CDR3 is TGTGCCAGCGGAGCATCCCGGGAACTAGCGAACACCGGGGAGCTGTTTTTT. V and J are TRBV9 and TRBJ2-2; perhaps TRBD2 as D (5 bases). The CDR3 loop spans 17 amino acids. Germline CDR1 SGDLS, CDR2 YYNGEE. Trimming removed 7 bases from V and 0 bases from J, with 19 bases in between.

This sequence joins TRBV7-9 and TRBJ1-4, with D perhaps matching TRBD1 (6 bases). This CDR3 is built from 14 residues. Trimming took 9 bases from V and 7 from J, leaving 18 bases between them. In germline, CDR1 is SEHNR, CDR2 FQNEAQ (reference sequence). Here the CDR3 DNA reads TGTGCCAGTGAATCCCGGGACATTCGTGAAAAACTGTTTTTT. This codes for CASESRDIREKLFF.

The chain combines TRBV7-9 with TRBJ1-2; no clear D. Trimming removed 3 bases from V and 2 bases from J, with 16 bases in between. Germline CDR1 is SEHNR and CDR2 is FQNEAQ (reference sequence). The CDR3 spans 16 residues. CDR3 coding DNA: TGTGCCAGCAGCTTTACGTCCGAGAAGAGAAACTATGGCTACACCTTC. It codes for CASSFTSEKRNYGYTF.

V and J are TRBV28 and TRBJ1-1; 8 bases are shared with TRBD1. The CDR3 runs to 15 residues. Germline values: CDR1 MDHEN, CDR2 SYDVKM. With V trimmed by 3 bases and J by 0 bases, 3 bases remained unmatched. CDR3 bases: TGTGCCAGCAGTTTTCCAGGGGGCATGAACACTGAAGCTTTCTTT. As protein: CASSFPGGMNTEAFF.

On this clone itself: Germline and junction disagree at one end, which may indicate a read error. V gene TRBV7-9 combines with J gene TRBJ1-3; TRBD1 matches 8 bases. This CDR3 comprises 15 residues. Germline CDR1 reads SEHNR; CDR2 reads FQNEAQ (reference sequence). The CDR3: CASSLARTGGNTIYF. The CDR3 DNA sequence: TGTGCCAGCAGCCTAGCCCGGACAGGGGGAAACACCATATATTTT.

The chain has TRBV4-3 and TRBJ2-1; 8 bases match TRBD2. The CDR3 loop spans 16 amino acids. Germline values: CDR1 LGHNA, CDR2 YSLEER. V was pared by 0 bases and J by 3 bases, with 4 bases of the junction left unmatched. CDR3 bases: TGCGCCAGCAGCCAAGAAGGGAGCGGGGGCTACAATGAGCAGTTCTTC. It encodes CASSQEGSGGYNEQFF.

The chain carries TRBV29-1 and TRBJ2-3; the D gene is possibly TRBD2 (5 bases). Germline values: CDR1 SQVTM, CDR2 ANQGSEA. V lost 4 bases and J 5 bases, leaving 7 bases between the germline ends. The CDR3 sequence is 11 residues long. The CDR3 region has the DNA TGCAGCGTTGGAGAGGGAGATACGCAGTATTTT. This encodes CSVGEGDTQYF.

The genes are TRBV7-3 and TRBJ1-1, with D tentatively TRBD1 (5 bases). Per germline, CDR1 SGHTA and CDR2 FQGTGA. The CDR3 has 13 residues. Trimming took 2 bases from V and 7 from J, leaving 11 bases between them. For the CDR3, the DNA is TGTGCCAGCAGCTTAGGTGCAGGGCGTGAAGCTTTCTTT. Its protein product is CASSLGAGREAFF.

This chain joins TRBV28 and TRBJ1-1; no clear D gene. V was cut by 3 bases and J by 4 bases, with 6 bases left in between. The CDR3 consists of 12 residues. The V gene's germline CDR1 is MDHEN and CDR2 SYDVKM. The CDR3 nucleotides read TGTGCCAGCAGTTTCCTCCTCACTGAAGCTTTCTTT. This gives the protein CASSFLLTEAFF.

The V gene is TRBV12-3 or TRBV12-4, the J gene TRBJ2-1, with unresolved D. The CDR3 covers 13 residues. Between the trimmed V and J ends, which lost 6 bases and 7 bases, there was a span of 13 bases. CDR3 sequence: CASSYSELNEQFF. CDR3 sequence (DNA): TGTGCCAGCAGCTACAGCGAATTGAATGAGCAGTTCTTC.

The CDR3 DNA sequence: TGTGCCAGCAGCTTAGCGGGACATCTCGGCTACACCTTC. It is translated as CASSLAGHLGYTF. The rearrangement links TRBV7-9 to TRBJ1-2; a possible D gene is TRBD1 (6 bases). V lost 0 bases and J lost 8, with 10 bases in between. CDR1 is SEHNR, CDR2 FQNEAQ, per germline (reference sequence). The CDR3 extends over 13 amino acids.

This chain links TRBV19 with TRBJ2-2; D is uncertain. CDR3 length equals 16 residues. Germline V gives CDR1 LNHDA, CDR2 SQIVND (reference sequence). V lost 3 bases, J lost 1 base, and 12 bases lay in between. The CDR3 nucleotides are TGTGCCAGTAGTATCAAACGGCGATTGAACACCGGGGAGCTGTTTTTT. Residues: CASSIKRRLNTGELFF.

This clone was observed once. V usage is TRBV5-8 and J usage is TRBJ2-2; the match to TRBD2 covers 12 bases. The CDR3 runs 16 residues. The ends lost 1 base at V and 8 bases at J; junction bases unmatched: 6. Germline CDR1 is SGHTS and CDR2 is YDEGEE. The CDR3 DNA is TGTGCCAGCAGCTTGCTGACTAGCGGGAGAACTGGGGAGCTGTTTTTT. Amino acids: CASSLLTSGRTGELFF.

The chain recombines TRBV7-3 with TRBJ2-2; 8 nucleotides agree with TRBD2. V was clipped by 3 bases and J by 5 bases; unmatched bases: 5. Germline values: CDR1 SGHTA, CDR2 FQGTGA. The CDR3 runs 15 residues. The CDR3 region has the DNA TGTGCCAGCAGCTTGCGGACTAGCCCTACCGGGGAGCTGTTTTTT. Encoded protein: CASSLRTSPTGELFF.

This chain uses TRBV6-5 with TRBJ1-2; D unresolved. Trimming pared 7 bases from V and 5 bases from J, leaving 14 bases between. CDR1 is MNHEY, CDR2 SVGAGI, per germline. This CDR3 is 13 amino acids long. CDR3 nucleotide sequence: TGTGCCAGCACCTTGGGCCTCAAGTATGGCTACACCTTC. Its translation: CASTLGLKYGYTF.

A few counts support this clone. The chain links TRBV6-4 to TRBJ2-3, with TRBD2 matching over 7 bases. Germline trimming cut 2 bases from V and 0 bases from J; bases unmatched to any gene: 2. Germline CDR1 reads MRHNA; CDR2 reads SNTAGT. The CDR3 loop spans 15 amino acids. The DNA for the CDR3 is TGTGCCAGCAGTGACGCTAGCGGCAGCACAGATACGCAGTATTTT. Translation: CASSDASGSTDTQYF.

The V gene is TRBV5-1, the J gene TRBJ2-7; 7 bases are a match to TRBD2. The germline V gene has CDR1 SGHRS and CDR2 YFSETQ. This CDR3 is built from 16 residues. V dropped 4 bases and J dropped 5; count of bases not matched to a gene: 15. The CDR3, as DNA: TGCGCCAGCAGCCTACCTTTCCCTGGACTAGTCGACGAGCAGTACTTC. Protein product: CASSLPFPGLVDEQYF.

The chain combines TRBV18 with TRBJ1-1; tentative D call: TRBD1 (5 bases). V was pared by 3 bases and J by 4 bases, with 15 bases between. The CDR3 has 15 amino acids. Germline V gives CDR1 KGHSH, CDR2 LQKENI. CDR3 nucleotide sequence: TGTGCCAGCTCACCGGGACGCGCTGGGCTCACTGAAGCTTTCTTT. Amino acid sequence: CASSPGRAGLTEAFF.

V is TRBV9 and J is TRBJ1-1, with unresolved D. The CDR3 is 14 amino acids. V was clipped by 4 bases and J by 1 base, with 11 bases between them. CDR1 and CDR2 (germline): SGDLS, YYNGEE. The CDR3 nucleotides are TGTGCCAGCAGCCTCTATTCAGAGAACACTGAAGCTTTCTTT. Encoded protein: CASSLYSENTEAFF.

J is TRBJ1-1 and V is TRBV19, with 8 bases that match TRBD1. Germline V gene data show CDR1 as LNHDA and CDR2 as SQIVND (reference sequence). This CDR3 region has 13 residues. Trimming took 1 base from V and 8 from J; bases not matched to a gene: 3. The CDR3 loop is CASSIVRDREAFF. The DNA for the CDR3 is TGTGCCAGTAGTATAGTTCGGGACAGGGAAGCTTTCTTT.

This sequence joins TRBV25-1 and TRBJ1-2, with 11 bases matching TRBD1. Trimming removed 4 bases from V and 7 bases from J; junction bases left unmatched: 5. CDR1 and CDR2 (germline): MGHDK, SYGVNS. The CDR3 loop spans 14 amino acids. The CDR3 loop is CASSVTGTGGGYTF. CDR3 DNA sequence: TGTGCCAGCAGTGTAACCGGGACAGGGGGTGGCTACACCTTC.

The V gene is TRBV7-9, the J gene TRBJ2-1, with 7 nucleotides matching TRBD2. Trimming at V came to 4 bases and at J to 2 bases, leaving 8 bases not matched to a gene. This CDR3 has 16 amino acids. Germline CDR1 is SEHNR and CDR2 is FQNEAQ (reference sequence). The CDR3 coding sequence is TGTGCCAGCAGCTCCTCCGGGACTATAACCTACAATGAGCAGTTCTTC. It codes for CASSSSGTITYNEQFF.

This chain joins TRBV21-1 and TRBJ1-4. TRBV21-1 is described as a pseudogene. This CDR3 has 14 amino acids. CDR3 residues: CASSSVRLNEKLFF. CDR3 DNA: TGTGCCAGCAGCTCTGTTCGACTAAATGAAAAACTGTTTTTT.